Each of the 28 T cell receptor beta chains below was sequenced from the same sample in a study of T cell repertoires in cytomegalovirus infection. No antigen is known for these receptors. From the reads, TCRdb called clonotypes with MiXCR, one entry per CDR3 protein. Of around 900,000 distinct CDR3 sequences in the sample, around 29% were seen once. The sequencing here drew on cultured CD8+ T cells from PBMCs, taken from culture after CMV antigen stimulation. The receptor set was obtained from a human donor in good health (CMV status not recorded). Some clones in this sample may be carry-over from other donors' samples.

The V gene is TRBV9, the J gene TRBJ2-2; TRBD2 matches 7 bases. V lost 7 bases and J lost 2; bases outside the gene matches: 8. The CDR3 is made up of 15 amino acids. Germline CDR1 and CDR2: SGDLS and YYNGEE. CDR3 DNA: TGTGCCAGCGGACTCATAGCGGGCAACACCGGGGAGCTGTTTTTT. Its translation is CASGLIAGNTGELFF.

The rearrangement links TRBV4-1 to TRBJ1-2; no definite D call. The germline V gene encodes CDR1 MGHRA and CDR2 YSYEKL. The V and J ends lost 0 bases and 1 base respectively, with 12 bases between them. The CDR3 consists of 16 residues. The chain's CDR3 is CASSQDKGPFNYGYTF. The CDR3 DNA sequence: TGCGCCAGCAGCCAAGATAAAGGGCCGTTTAACTATGGCTACACCTTC.

This clonotype was observed at least ten times. The V call is TRBV11-1, the J call TRBJ2-6; 13 nucleotides match TRBD2. Germline CDR1 SGHAT, CDR2 FQDESV (reference sequence). The CDR3 extends over 19 amino acids. J was trimmed by 0 bases and V by 4 bases; bases with no gene match: 6. DNA for the CDR3: TGTGCCAGCAGCTCGAGGACTAGCGGGAGCGTCTCTGGGGCCAACGTCCTGACTTTC. It translates to CASSSRTSGSVSGANVLTF.

This clonotype was found once. The chain's CDR3 is CASSQDRDRFGPPLHF. As DNA, the CDR3 is TGTGCCAGCAGCCAAGACCGGGACCGATTTGGACCACCCCTCCACTTT. The chain links TRBV14 to TRBJ1-6, with D possibly matching TRBD1 (5 bases). The CDR3 is 16 residues long. V lost 0 bases and J lost 11, with 17 bases in between. CDR1 and CDR2 from the germline V gene are SGHDN and FVKESK.

This clonotype was seen many times. Written as DNA, the CDR3 is TGTGCCAGCAGCCCGTCGACAGGGCAATCACCCCTCCACTTT. Translation: CASSPSTGQSPLHF. The V call is TRBV7-9, the J call TRBJ1-6; 7 nucleotides agree with TRBD1. V lost 5 bases and J lost 10; bases outside the gene matches: 8. Germline-derived CDR1 and CDR2 are SEHNR and FQNEAQ (reference sequence). CDR3 length: 14 amino acids.

This clonotype was counted a few times. The rearrangement uses TRBV6-5 and TRBJ1-1, with 8 bases lining up with TRBD1. The trim removed 0 bases at V and 5 bases at J, leaving 8 bases unmatched. The CDR3 covers 16 residues. Germline values: CDR1 MNHEY, CDR2 SVGAGI. This CDR3 is CASSYSTGAAGTEAFF. CDR3 nucleotide sequence: TGTGCCAGCAGTTACTCGACAGGGGCCGCGGGGACTGAAGCTTTCTTT.

This clonotype was picked up a small number of times. The chain combines TRBV7-8 with TRBJ1-5; 7 bases are a match to TRBD1. The J segment lost 5 bases and the V segment lost 6 bases, leaving 7 bases of the junction unmatched. CDR1 is SGHVS and CDR2 is FQNEAQ in the germline V gene. The CDR3 spans 14 residues. CDR3 sequence reads: CASSSRGDDQPQHF. The CDR3 DNA follows: TGTGCCAGCAGTTCCAGGGGGGATGATCAGCCCCAGCATTTT.

The rearrangement uses TRBV4-1 and TRBJ1-1; a possible D gene is TRBD1 (5 bases). Germline V gene lookup returns CDR1 MGHRA and CDR2 YSYEKL. V was trimmed by 3 bases and J by 3 bases, leaving 17 bases between them. The CDR3 has 16 residues. The CDR3 loop is CASSQTPEGLDTEAFF. CDR3 coding DNA: TGCGCCAGCAGCCAGACCCCTGAGGGGCTAGACACTGAAGCTTTCTTT.

This clonotype was found many times. V usage is TRBV6-1 and J usage is TRBJ2-7; D uncertain. Trimming left V 5 bases short and J 1 base short, with 9 bases between. The CDR3 contains 13 residues. Germline V gene lookup returns CDR1 MNHNS and CDR2 SASEGT. In DNA form, the CDR3 reads TGTGCCAGCAGTTACAGCGCTTCCTACGAGCAGTACTTC. Translation gives CASSYSASYEQYF.

This chain connects TRBV27 to TRBJ2-7, with D maybe TRBD1 (5 bases). The CDR3 covers 15 residues. The germline V gene has CDR1 MNHEY and CDR2 SMNVEV (reference sequence). V was pared by 5 bases and J by 3 bases, with 17 bases between. CDR3: CASSPAWTINYEQYF. The CDR3 nucleotides read TGTGCCAGCAGTCCCGCTTGGACAATAAACTACGAGCAGTACTTC.

This clonotype was detected a few times. The rearrangement links TRBV11-3 to TRBJ2-7, with D tentatively TRBD1 or TRBD2 (5 bases each). Trimming took 8 bases from V and 6 from J, leaving 17 bases between them. The CDR3 loop spans 13 amino acids. The germline V gene encodes CDR1 SGHNT and CDR2 YENEEA. DNA of the CDR3: TGTGCCAGCGGGGTTCACGGGGCTGGCGAGCAGTACGTC. Amino acids: CASGVHGAGEQYV.

The rearrangement joins TRBV3-1 to TRBJ2-5; D gene ambiguous. Germline CDR1 is LGHDT and CDR2 is YNNKEL (reference sequence). The CDR3 extends over 15 amino acids. V gave up 0 bases and J gave up 2 bases, with 10 bases separating them. CDR3 sequence reads: CASSQDRVFQETQYF. DNA of the CDR3: TGTGCCAGCAGCCAAGATCGGGTTTTTCAAGAGACCCAGTACTTC.

In this sample, this clonotype turned up a few times. The chain joins TRBV6-1 to TRBJ2-7, with D perhaps TRBD2 (5 bases). CDR3 size: 13 residues. The V end lost 1 base, the J end lost 5 bases, and 9 bases lay between the germline ends. Germline V gene data show CDR1 as MNHNS and CDR2 as SASEGT. CDR3 bases: TGTGCCAGCAGTGAAGTCCCGGAGGACGAGCAGTACGTC. Its translation is CASSEVPEDEQYV.

This clonotype has only a few counts. This rearrangement joins TRBV19 to TRBJ2-5; TRBD2 is a possible D gene (6 bases). Trimming removed 1 base at V and 9 bases at J, with 6 bases between. Germline lookup yields CDR1 LNHDA and CDR2 SQIVND (reference sequence). The CDR3 consists of 11 residues. The CDR3, as DNA: TGTGCCAGTAGTATAGGCGGGGCCCAGTACTTC. It translates to CASSIGGAQYF. The variable domain in full, completed from reference TRBV19 and TRBJ2-5, reads DGGITQSPKYLFRKEGQNVTLSCEQNLNHDAMYWYRQDPGQGLRLIYYSQIVNDFQKGDIAEGYSVSREKKESFPLTVTSAQKNPTAFYLCASSIGGAQYFGPGTRLLVL.

This clonotype was detected only a few times. The chain is built from TRBV24-1 and TRBJ1-2, with 7 bases matching TRBD1. Germline CDR1 is KGHDR and CDR2 is SFDVKD. This CDR3 spans 18 amino acids. V lost 7 bases, J lost 8 bases, and 24 bases stayed unmatched. In nucleotides, the CDR3 is TGTGCCACCAGGATTGATTTGAGACAGGGAGGAGGTATGGGGGGCTACACCTTC. Translating it yields CATRIDLRQGGGMGGYTF.

The chain carries TRBV5-1 and TRBJ2-3; no clear D. Germline V CDR1 and CDR2: SGHRS, YFSETQ. The CDR3 spans 18 residues. Deletions cut 0 bases from V and 0 bases from J, with 17 bases between. The CDR3 sequence is CASSLEDTITSSTDTQYF. The CDR3 coding sequence is TGCGCCAGCAGCTTGGAAGATACCATAACATCTAGCACAGATACGCAGTATTTT.

Only a few counts were recorded for this clonotype. This CDR3 reads CASSLDYTQYF. CDR3 nucleotide sequence: TGTGCCAGCAGCTTAGATTATACGCAGTATTTT. The chain carries TRBV7-9 and TRBJ2-3, with D unresolved. CDR1 is SEHNR, CDR2 FQNEAQ, per germline (reference sequence). Trimming cost V 1 base and J 7 bases, with 3 bases left between them. The CDR3 totals 11 residues.

This clonotype was seen a handful of times. The gene calls are TRBV28 and TRBJ2-7, with D unresolved. The CDR3 is made up of 12 amino acids. The ends were cut back, 0 bases at V and 7 bases at J, with 7 bases in the middle. Germline V gives CDR1 MDHEN, CDR2 SYDVKM. DNA of the CDR3: TGTGCCAGCAGTTTATGGTTAGGGGAGCAGTACGTC. This translates into CASSLWLGEQYV.

This rearrangement joins TRBV6-2 or TRBV6-3 to TRBJ1-2, with 7 bases identical to TRBD1. V was clipped by 6 bases and J by 6 bases; unmatched bases: 7. This CDR3 has 13 amino acids. CDR1 and CDR2 from the germline V gene are MNHEY and SVGEGT. CDR3 protein: CASSYGTADGYTF. The CDR3 DNA sequence: TGTGCCAGCAGCTACGGGACAGCGGATGGCTACACCTTC.

The rearrangement joins TRBV19 to TRBJ2-7, with unresolved D. The length of the CDR3 is 15 residues. CDR1 and CDR2 (germline): LNHDA, SQIVND (reference sequence). Trimming removed 3 bases from V and 3 bases from J, with 15 bases in between. CDR3 in DNA: TGTGCCAGTAGTATTAGTTCCGGCGGCGTCTACGAGCAGTACTTC. It codes for CASSISSGGVYEQYF.

The chain is built from TRBV12-3 or TRBV12-4 and TRBJ2-1; 13 bases align to TRBD2. This CDR3 region has 15 residues. The J segment lost 7 bases and the V segment lost 6 bases, leaving 6 bases of the junction unmatched. The CDR3 region has the DNA TGTGCCAGCAGGGCCCCGGGACTAGCGGGGAATGAGCAGTTCTTC. As protein: CASRAPGLAGNEQFF.

V gene TRBV7-2 combines with J gene TRBJ1-6; tentatively, D is TRBD1 (5 bases). CDR1 and CDR2 (germline): SGHTA, FQGNSA. This CDR3 is 15 amino acids long. V was cut by 5 bases and J by 9 bases, with 17 bases left in between. The CDR3 bases are TGTGCCAGCAGCCCACCAGGGCCCCTAGGTTCACCCCTCCACTTT. This encodes CASSPPGPLGSPLHF.

A few counts support this clonotype. The chain employs TRBV10-3 and TRBJ2-7, with D possibly matching TRBD2 (6 bases). This CDR3 region has 15 residues. The V and J ends lost 5 bases and 0 bases respectively, with 14 bases between them. In germline, CDR1 is ENHRY, CDR2 SYGVKD. CDR3 amino acids: CAISSVGGTSYEQYV. The CDR3 DNA sequence: TGTGCCATCAGTTCCGTGGGGGGAACCTCCTACGAGCAGTACGTC.

This chain connects TRBV29-1 to TRBJ1-1, with D possibly TRBD1 on 5 matching bases. The V and J ends lost 0 bases and 0 bases respectively, with 23 bases between them. Germline CDR1 and CDR2: SQVTM and ANQGSEA. This CDR3 contains 19 residues. The CDR3, as DNA: TGCAGCGTTGAAGAAGTTATGGGAAGGGGCGCTCTATTGAACACTGAAGCTTTCTTT. Its protein is CSVEEVMGRGALLNTEAFF.

This clonotype was picked up a small number of times. J is TRBJ2-2 and V is TRBV28, with D tentatively TRBD2 (5 bases). The V gene lost 5 bases and the J gene lost 4 bases, with 17 bases spanning the gap. CDR3 size: 16 residues. CDR1 is MDHEN and CDR2 is SYDVKM in the germline V gene. The DNA for the CDR3 is TGTGCCAGCAGTCCCCTAGCAGCCCTTTCCACCGGGGAGCTGTTTTTT. Protein product: CASSPLAALSTGELFF. Supplemented by reference TRBV28 and TRBJ2-2, the full variable domain reads DVKVTQSSRYLVKRTGEKVFLECVQDMDHENMFWYRQDPGLGLRLIYFSYDVKMKEKGDIPEGYSVSREKKERFSLILESASTNQTSMYLCASSPLAALSTGELFFGEGSRLTVL.

The chain couples TRBV7-9 to TRBJ2-2, with D unclear. The V end was cut by 11 bases, the J end by 4 bases, with 8 bases between. Germline loops: CDR1 SEHNR, CDR2 FQNEAQ (reference sequence). The CDR3 contains 11 residues. CDR3 region: CAPLVTGELFF. CDR3 coding DNA: TGTGCCCCTTTGGTCACCGGGGAGCTGTTTTTT.

Comment on this clonotype: A much larger clone differs by one base, so this may be a read error. The V call is TRBV28, the J call TRBJ2-1; possibly TRBD1 or TRBD2 for D (6 bases each). Germline V lookup: CDR1 MDHEN, CDR2 SYDVKM. The CDR3 is 18 amino acids. V lost 4 bases to trimming and J lost 4 bases, with 23 bases between them. The CDR3 DNA reads as TGTGCCAGCAGTTCCTCCCGAGGTGGGGGGCCGAGGTACAATGAGCAGTTCTTC. It codes for CASSSSRGGGPRYNEQFF.

This clonotype was picked up one time. This chain uses TRBV6-2 or TRBV6-3 with TRBJ1-5, with 7 positions matching TRBD1. CDR1 and CDR2 (germline): MNHEY, SVGEGT. V shed 10 bases, J shed 15 bases, and the junction held 24 bases outside the gene matches. This CDR3 region has 15 residues. CDR3 residues: CATTDGTENHGTRHF. The CDR3 DNA sequence: TGTGCCACCACAGACGGGACAGAGAATCACGGGACCCGGCATTTT.